This T cell receptor beta chain was identified in a study of patients and donors after allogeneic stem cell transplantation. This clonotype occurred a few times. TCRdb reprocessed the RT-PCR reads via MiXCR and lists one record per CDR3 protein. This table has some 40,000 distinct CDR3 sequences, 25% to 35% appearing once. The germline V and J ends were trimmed by 7 bases and 0 bases, with 12 bases remaining between them. This CDR3 has 14 residues. Germline assignment: CDR1 DFQATT and CDR2 SNEGSKA (reference sequence). The genes are TRBV20-1 and TRBJ1-4; D gene uncertain. The clonotype originates from a human donor who was either an allogeneic HSCT recipient or a stem cell or donor lymphocyte infusion donor (not recorded which). It is not recorded whose cells these are; they may come from a transplant donor. The specimen sequenced was blood, either unsorted or a sorted T cell fraction (not recorded which). Here the CDR3 DNA reads TGCAGTGGCCGTCCGACATCAACTAATGAAAAACTGTTTTTT. Its translation is CSGRPTSTNEKLFF.